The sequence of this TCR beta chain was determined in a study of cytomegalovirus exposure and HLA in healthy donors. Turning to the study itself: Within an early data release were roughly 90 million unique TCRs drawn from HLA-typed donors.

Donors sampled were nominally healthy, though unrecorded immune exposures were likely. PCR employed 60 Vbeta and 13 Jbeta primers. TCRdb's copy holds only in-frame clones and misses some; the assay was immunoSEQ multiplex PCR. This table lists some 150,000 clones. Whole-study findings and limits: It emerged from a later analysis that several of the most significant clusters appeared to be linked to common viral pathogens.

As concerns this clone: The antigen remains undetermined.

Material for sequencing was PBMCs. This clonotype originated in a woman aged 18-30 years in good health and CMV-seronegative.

This CDR3 reads CASSFRQVADQGYTF. The DNA of the CDR3 is TGTGCCAGCAGCTTCCGACAGGTCGCCGACCAGGGCTACACCTTC. The rearrangement links TRBV5-4 to TRBJ1-2, with TRBD1 as a possible D gene (6 bases). Per the germline V gene, CDR1 is SGHNT and CDR2 is YYREEE (reference sequence). This CDR3 is 15 amino acids long. V gave up 2 bases and J gave up 8 bases, with 19 bases separating them. Full variable domain (remainder filled in from reference TRBV5-4 and TRBJ1-2): ETGVTQSPTHLIKTRGQQVTLRCSSQSGHNTVSWYQQALGQGPQFIFQYYREEENGRGNFPPRFSGLQFPNYSSELNVNALELDDSALYLCASSFRQVADQGYTFGSGTRLTVV.